Listed below are T cell receptor beta chains from one sample, sequenced in a study of T cell repertoires in cytomegalovirus infection. TCRdb reprocessed the reads with MiXCR, giving one entry per CDR3 protein. Of approximately 600,000 distinct CDR3 sequences in the sample, roughly 43% are singletons; the top ten hold over 45%. Which antigens these TCRs recognize remains unknown. Specimen: cultured PBMCs, collected from culture after CMV antigen stimulation. These receptors all come from a human donor in good health (CMV status not recorded). Some clones in this sample may be carry-over from other donors' samples. The CDR3 runs from the conserved cysteine through the conserved F or W. A D gene is named only where the DNA matches it firmly. The size of a clone is reported for some rows only, either as once, few or many, or as a class for expanded clones.

v_call	clone_size	j_call	d_call	cdr3_nt	cdr3_aa
TRBV19	NA	TRBJ1-1	NA	TGTGCCAGTAGTCCAGCCGGGACTCCCGGGACTGAAGCTTTCTTT	CASSPAGTPGTEAFF
TRBV6-1	NA	TRBJ2-7	NA	TGTGCCACCCCGGGACAAGACTACGAGCAGTACTTC	CATPGQDYEQYF
TRBV27	NA	TRBJ2-7	NA	TGTGCCAGCAGATATGGGACGGAATCTTCCTACGAGCAGTACTTC	CASRYGTESSYEQYF
TRBV6-5	NA	TRBJ2-3	NA	TGTGCCAGCAGTCAGGGAGGCCTAACAGATACGCAGTATTTT	CASSQGGLTDTQYF
TRBV19	few	TRBJ2-5	TRBD1	TGTGCCAGTAGTACAACAGGGGCTGGTGAGACCCAGTACTTC	CASSTTGAGETQYF
TRBV6-2/TRBV6-3	few	TRBJ2-3	TRBD2	TGTGCCAGCAGTTACTCTCTAGCGGGAGAGGGAGATACGCAGTATTTT	CASSYSLAGEGDTQYF
TRBV7-2	NA	TRBJ2-5	TRBD1	TGTGCCAGCAGCTTTCGGGACAGCCAAGAGACCCAGTACTTC	CASSFRDSQETQYF
TRBV7-2	many	TRBJ2-2	NA	TGTGCCAGCAGCTTAGGTGGATCCGGGGAGCTGTTTTTT	CASSLGGSGELFF
TRBV7-2	many	TRBJ2-3	NA	TGTGCCAGCAGCTCGGGAATCACAGATACGCAGTATTTT	CASSSGITDTQYF
TRBV4-1	NA	TRBJ2-7	NA	TGCGCCAGCAGCCAAGAGGACAGAGGGGGGTACGAGCAGTACTTC	CASSQEDRGGYEQYF
TRBV7-8	NA	TRBJ2-5	NA	TGTGCCAGCAGCTTCGACACTAGCCCCGGGACCCAGTACTTC	CASSFDTSPGTQYF
TRBV7-9	NA	TRBJ2-7	TRBD1	TGTGCCAGCACGGGACAGGCACAGCAGTACTTC	CASTGQAQQYF
TRBV7-2	many	TRBJ2-5	NA	TGTGCCAGCAGCTTAATGGCGGACCAAGAGACCCAGTACTTC	CASSLMADQETQYF
TRBV19	NA	TRBJ2-1	TRBD2	TGTGCCAGTAGAAGAGGGACTAGCGGGGGCTACAATGAGCAGTTCTTC	CASRRGTSGGYNEQFF
TRBV7-2	many	TRBJ2-4	NA	TGTGCCAGCAGCCAAATGGGGGCGAGAAACATTCAGTACTTC	CASSQMGARNIQYF
TRBV6-1	NA	TRBJ1-5	NA	TGTGCCAGCAGTGCGGGTCTGGGAAATCAGCCCCAGCATTTT	CASSAGLGNQPQHF
TRBV11-2	NA	TRBJ2-5	TRBD2	TGTGCCAGCAGCTTAGGTAGCGGGAGATCCCACCCGCGAGGGACCCAGTACTTC	CASSLGSGRSHPRGTQYF
TRBV3-1	NA	TRBJ1-1	NA	TGTGCCAGCAGCCAAGATCGGCGCACTGAAGCTTTCTTT	CASSQDRRTEAFF
TRBV7-2	NA	TRBJ2-1	NA	TGTGCCAGCAGCTGGTCGGGGGCGACCCTTAACAATGAGCAGTTCTTC	CASSWSGATLNNEQFF
TRBV7-4	NA	TRBJ2-1	TRBD2	TGTGCCAGCAGCTTACAGGCGGGAGGTGAGCAGTTCTTC	CASSLQAGGEQFF
TRBV5-5	NA	TRBJ2-1	NA	TGTGCCAGCAGCTTGGCGGGACGACAAACCTTC	CASSLAGRQTF
TRBV27	NA	TRBJ1-1	NA	TGTGCCAGCCGACATGGAGGGAACACTGAAGCTTTCTTT	CASRHGGNTEAFF
TRBV11-2	NA	TRBJ2-7	NA	TGTGCCAGCAGCTTGGGAAGGATGACGGACGAGCAGTACTTC	CASSLGRMTDEQYF
TRBV6-5	few	TRBJ2-4	NA	TGTGCCAGCAGGGCCACAGGGAACATTCAGTACTTC	CASRATGNIQYF
TRBV7-2	few	TRBJ2-7	TRBD2	TGTGCCAGCAGCCCACGCCCCGGGACTAGCGGACGATCCATAGAGCAGTACTTC	CASSPRPGTSGRSIEQYF
TRBV6-5	NA	TRBJ2-5	NA	TGTGCCAGCAGTCGAGGGGGCTTGCGGGGAGAGACCCAGTACTTC	CASSRGGLRGETQYF